This T cell receptor (beta chain) was captured by sequencing in a study of tumor-infiltrating lymphocytes in primary liver carcinoma. Study overall: Measuring about 4 to 10 cm across, the tumors were staged as T1-T3 N0M0.

General study points: Tumor top-250-clone fraction significantly exceeded that of blood (p = 0.039). Relative to tumor region pairs, the tumor-adjacent and tumor-blood pairs showed overlap that was lower.

The researchers produced TCR beta cDNA from roughly 550 ng total RNA with a constant-region primer. Construction of TCR beta libraries relied on three successive nested multiplex PCR rounds employing slightly modified ARM-PCR. The first two PCR rounds used TRBV1-TRBV30 primers with a Cbeta primer, approximately 10 cycles each. TCRdb itself ran the multiplex PCR reads through MiXCR, one entry per CDR3 protein. Of 60,000 to 90,000 distinct CDR3 sequences listed, roughly 69% are singletons. From unsorted bulk tissue weighing roughly 17-34 mg, DNA and RNA were co-extracted. Cases comprised patients with primary liver carcinoma who received surgical resection. With respect to this clonotype: What it binds is not known. The missing conserved phenylalanine or tryptophan at the end of this CDR3 makes a read error likely.

This CDR3 is 14 amino acids long. The V gene's germline CDR1 is SGHVS and CDR2 FQNEAQ. The chain is built from TRBV7-8 and TRBJ2-2, with 7 nucleotides matching TRBD2. The receptor's source is a man aged 35 to 55 with primary liver carcinoma and hepatitis B virus infection. Source material: liver tumor tissue from sampling region 4. Stated subset: tumor region T4, right-lateral pole. CDR3 region: CTSSLSGGTGELFS. The DNA for the CDR3 is TGTACCAGCAGCTTATCGGGGGGCACCGGGGAGCTGTTTTCT.